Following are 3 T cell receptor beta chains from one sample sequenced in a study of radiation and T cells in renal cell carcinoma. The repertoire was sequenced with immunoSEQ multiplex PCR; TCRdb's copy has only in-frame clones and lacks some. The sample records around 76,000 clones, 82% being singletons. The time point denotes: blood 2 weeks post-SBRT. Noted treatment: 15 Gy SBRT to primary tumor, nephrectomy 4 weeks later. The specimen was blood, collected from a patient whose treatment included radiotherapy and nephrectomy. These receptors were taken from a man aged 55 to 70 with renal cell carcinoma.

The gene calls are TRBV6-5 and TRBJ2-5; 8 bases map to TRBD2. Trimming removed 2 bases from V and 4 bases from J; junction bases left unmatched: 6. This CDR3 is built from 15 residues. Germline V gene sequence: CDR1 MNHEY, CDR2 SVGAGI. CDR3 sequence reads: CASSYLSGTTETQYF. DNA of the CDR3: TGTGCCAGCAGTTACCTTAGCGGGACCACAGAGACCCAGTACTTC.

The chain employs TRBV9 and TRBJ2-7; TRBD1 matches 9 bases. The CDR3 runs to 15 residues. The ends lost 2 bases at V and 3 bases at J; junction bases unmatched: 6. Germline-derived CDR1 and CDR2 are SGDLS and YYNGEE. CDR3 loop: CASSVSPGQGYEQYF. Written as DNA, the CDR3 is TGTGCCAGCAGCGTTTCCCCGGGACAGGGCTACGAGCAGTACTTC.

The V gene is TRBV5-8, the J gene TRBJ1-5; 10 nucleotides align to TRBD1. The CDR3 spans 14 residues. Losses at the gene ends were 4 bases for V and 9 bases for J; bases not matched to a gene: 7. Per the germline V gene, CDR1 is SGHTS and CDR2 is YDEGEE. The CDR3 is CASSQDRGGRPQHF. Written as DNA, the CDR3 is TGTGCCAGCAGCCAGGACAGGGGGGGCCGGCCCCAGCATTTT.